The T cell receptor (beta chain) under discussion was sequenced for a study of cytomegalovirus exposure and HLA in healthy donors. Vbeta (60) and Jbeta (13) primers were used in the PCR. Measured with immunoSEQ multiplex PCR; TCRdb has only the in-frame clones, and not every one. The sample carries approximately 270,000 clones, about four fifths recorded once. This TCR was sampled from a girl aged 2 to 10 in good health and CMV-seronegative. The sample comprised PBMCs.

The CDR3 sequence is CASSRKPGRAEYLLILGGYTF. The DNA of the CDR3 is TGCGCCAGCAGCCGAAAACCCGGGCGGGCGGAGTACTTACTAATACTGGGGGGCTACACCTTC. The V gene is TRBV4-1, the J gene TRBJ1-2; no clear D. Looked up from germline, CDR1 is MGHRA and CDR2 is YSYEKL. With 4 bases removed from V and 8 bases from J, the gap between germline ends came to 38 bases. The CDR3 covers 21 residues.